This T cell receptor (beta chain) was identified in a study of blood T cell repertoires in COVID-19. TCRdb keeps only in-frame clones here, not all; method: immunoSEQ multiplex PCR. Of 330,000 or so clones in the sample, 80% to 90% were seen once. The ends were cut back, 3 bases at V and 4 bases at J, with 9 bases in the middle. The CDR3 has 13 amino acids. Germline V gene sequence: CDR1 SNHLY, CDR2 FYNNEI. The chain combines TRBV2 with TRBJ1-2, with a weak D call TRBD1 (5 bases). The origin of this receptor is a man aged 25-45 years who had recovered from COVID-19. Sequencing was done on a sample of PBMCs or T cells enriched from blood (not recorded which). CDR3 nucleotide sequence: TGTGCCAGCAGTGATCTGGGGGGCTATGGCTACACCTTC. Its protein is CASSDLGGYGYTF.